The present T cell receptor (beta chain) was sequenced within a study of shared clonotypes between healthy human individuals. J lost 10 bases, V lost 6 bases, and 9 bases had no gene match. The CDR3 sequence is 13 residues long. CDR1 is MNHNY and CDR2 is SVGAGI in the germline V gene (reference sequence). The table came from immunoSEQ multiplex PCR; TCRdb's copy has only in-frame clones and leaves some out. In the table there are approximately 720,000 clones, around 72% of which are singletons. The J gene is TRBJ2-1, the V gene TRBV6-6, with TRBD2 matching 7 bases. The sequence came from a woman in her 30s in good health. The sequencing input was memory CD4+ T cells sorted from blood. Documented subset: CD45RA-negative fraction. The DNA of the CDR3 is TGTGCCAGCAGAAGCGGGGTCTATGAGGAGCAGTTCTTC. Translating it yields CASRSGVYEEQFF.